A selection of T cell receptor beta chains follows, all from one sample in a study of beta chain features in type 1 diabetes. The protocol was immunoSEQ multiplex PCR, while the TCRdb copy is restricted to in-frame clones and leaves out a portion. The profile shows 150,000 or so clones, roughly 9.1% of them singletons. Material: central memory CD4+ T cells from blood. The source is a woman in her late teens or twenties in good health. The CDR3 runs from the conserved cysteine through the conserved F or W. Fields, in order: clone size, V gene, J gene, D gene, CDR3 DNA, CDR3 protein. D genes are given only for firm matches. Size values are once, few and many counts, or a class for expanded clones, and some rows have none.

-,TRBV11-2,TRBJ1-2,-,TGTGCCAGCAGCTTAAGGGCAGGGGCTTTCTATGGCTACACCTTC,CASSLRAGAFYGYTF
-,TRBV6-5,TRBJ1-2,TRBD1,TGTGCCAGCAGGGAAGGGGACAGGGGAGGCTACACCTTC,CASREGDRGGYTF
-,TRBV15,TRBJ1-6,-,TGTGCCACCAGCAGTTCTAATAATTCACCCCTCCACTTT,CATSSSNNSPLHF
-,TRBV30,TRBJ2-2,-,TGTGCCTGTACCCGGGACACCGCGAGAACCGGGGAGCTGTTTTTT,CACTRDTARTGELFF
few,TRBV7-2,TRBJ2-5,TRBD2,TGTGCCAGCAGCTTATATGCGATGGTAGCGGGGGGGCAACAAGAGACCCAGTACTTC,CASSLYAMVAGGQQETQYF
-,TRBV4-3,TRBJ1-2,-,TGCGCCAGCAGCCAAGTAGGGAGCATACCTCTCCATGGAGGCTACACCTTC,CASSQVGSIPLHGGYTF
few,TRBV11-2,TRBJ2-7,-,TGTGCCAGCAGCCGTAATGGGGGGGCCGCGAGGGACGAGCAGTACTTC,CASSRNGGAARDEQYF
-,TRBV7-3,TRBJ2-3,-,TGTGCCAGCAGCTTATTGGGCCAGGGTATTGGTCCAACGACAGATACGCAGTATTTT,CASSLLGQGIGPTTDTQYF
few,TRBV7-9,TRBJ2-1,-,TGTGCCAGCAGCCCTGACCGGGAAGGGTTCTTC,CASSPDREGFF
-,TRBV5-1,TRBJ2-4,-,TGCGCCAGCAGCTTGGCGATAGAGGCCAAAAACATTCAGTACTTC,CASSLAIEAKNIQYF
-,TRBV10-3,TRBJ2-5,TRBD1,TGTGCCATCAGCCTGACAGGGCAAGAGACCCAGTACTTC,CAISLTGQETQYF
few,TRBV9,TRBJ2-1,TRBD2,TGTGCCAGCAGCCTGGGACTAGCGGGGGGCAAAAGCTCCTACAATGAGCAGTTCTTC,CASSLGLAGGKSSYNEQFF
-,TRBV7-6,TRBJ2-5,-,TGTGCCAGCAGTCTTTTCGCGGGGGCCGGGGAGACCCAGTACTTC,CASSLFAGAGETQYF
-,TRBV5-1,TRBJ1-2,-,TGCGCCAGCAGCTTGGAAGGGACTATAGCTAACTATGGCTACACCTTC,CASSLEGTIANYGYTF
-,TRBV7-9,TRBJ2-7,TRBD2,TGTGCCAGCAGCTGGGGCGGGAGAAACGAGCAGTACTTC,CASSWGGRNEQYF
few,TRBV19,TRBJ2-3,TRBD2,TGTGCCAGTAGTTCCCCTAGCGGAAGCACAGATACGCAGTATTTT,CASSSPSGSTDTQYF
few,TRBV5-1,TRBJ1-3,-,TGCGCCAGCAGCTTGGCTCAGGGAGGTGGAAACACCATATATTTT,CASSLAQGGGNTIYF
-,TRBV18,TRBJ1-2,-,TGTGCCAGCTCACCGGCGGGAATAGCTAACTATGGCTACACCTTC,CASSPAGIANYGYTF
few,TRBV27,TRBJ1-1,TRBD1,TGTGCCAGCAGTTCTGACAGGGTCGCGGGCACTGAAGCTTTCTTT,CASSSDRVAGTEAFF
few,TRBV2,TRBJ1-5,TRBD1,TGTGCCAGCGGGGCGGACAGGGGAAATCAGCCCCAGCATTTT,CASGADRGNQPQHF
few,TRBV6-6,TRBJ2-7,-,TGTGCCAGCAGTAACCCGGGCTACGAGCAGTACTTC,CASSNPGYEQYF
few,TRBV5-1,TRBJ1-2,TRBD1,TGCGCCAGCACCATAGGGGGCACATCCCTCTATGGCTACACCTTC,CASTIGGTSLYGYTF
-,TRBV11-2,TRBJ2-1,-,TGTGCCAGCAGCCGCGCCTCGGTATATTATGGGCAGTTCTTC,CASSRASVYYGQFF
few,TRBV6-5,TRBJ2-1,-,TGTGCCAGCACCTCTCTAATGAATGAGCAGTTCTTC,CASTSLMNEQFF
few,TRBV30,TRBJ2-1,TRBD2,TGTGCCTGGAGTCCGGCGGGGGGATACAATGAGCAGTTCTTC,CAWSPAGGYNEQFF
few,TRBV29-1,TRBJ2-4,-,TGCAGCGTTGAAGGCCAAGCCCAAAACATTCAGTACTTC,CSVEGQAQNIQYF
-,TRBV2,TRBJ2-4,TRBD1,TGTGCCAGCAGTGCGGCGGGACAGGGAAAAAACATTCAGTACTTC,CASSAAGQGKNIQYF
few,TRBV19,TRBJ1-2,-,TGTGCCAGCGGTCCGGGTGGAACCTATGGCTACACCTTC,CASGPGGTYGYTF
few,TRBV30,TRBJ2-3,TRBD2,TGTGCCTGGAGGCAAGCGGGGGGCACAGATACGCAGTATTTT,CAWRQAGGTDTQYF
-,TRBV18,TRBJ2-7,-,TGTGCCAGCTCACCCCGGGGTAATTCCTACGAGCAGTACTTC,CASSPRGNSYEQYF
-,TRBV10-2,TRBJ2-7,-,TGCGCCAGCAGGGACAACCCCTACGAGCAGTACTTC,CASRDNPYEQYF
few,TRBV6-6,TRBJ2-3,-,TGTGCCAGCAGTGGCCACGTAGATACGCAGTATTTT,CASSGHVDTQYF
few,TRBV7-2,TRBJ2-6,TRBD1,TGTGCCAGCAGCACCTTGACAGGGAGCTCTGGGGCCAACGTCCTGACTTTC,CASSTLTGSSGANVLTF
-,TRBV5-1,TRBJ2-7,-,TGCGCCAGCAGCTTGTTCACGTCCAAGCCCTCCTACGAGCAGTACTTC,CASSLFTSKPSYEQYF
few,TRBV9,TRBJ2-7,TRBD2,TGTGCCAGCAGCGGGCTCGGACTAGCGGGGCAAGAGCAGTACTTC,CASSGLGLAGQEQYF
-,TRBV25-1,TRBJ2-3,TRBD1,TGTGCCAGCAGTGGCCCGGGACAGCGGAGCACAGATACGCAGTATTTT,CASSGPGQRSTDTQYF
few,TRBV7-9,TRBJ2-7,TRBD1,TGTGCCAGCAGCACAAACAGGGGACGAAGGGAGCAGTACTTC,CASSTNRGRREQYF
-,TRBV4-3,TRBJ2-2,-,TGCGCCAGCAGCCAGGCCCTCAGGACCGGGGAGCTGTTTTTT,CASSQALRTGELFF
few,TRBV7-9,TRBJ2-2,TRBD2,TGTGCCAGCAGCTCGACTAGCGCCGGGGAGCTGTTTTTT,CASSSTSAGELFF
few,TRBV30,TRBJ1-5,TRBD1,TGTGCCTGGAGTGTACAGACAGGGAGCAATCAGCCCCAGCATTTT,CAWSVQTGSNQPQHF
few,TRBV6-1,TRBJ1-5,-,TGTGCCAGCAGTTCAGGAATCAATAGCAATCAGCCCCAGCATTTT,CASSSGINSNQPQHF
many,TRBV7-2,TRBJ2-5,TRBD2,TGTGCCAGCAGCTTTAGCGGGGGGCTGGAGACCCAGTACTTC,CASSFSGGLETQYF
-,TRBV2,TRBJ2-3,-,TGTGCCAGCAGTAGACAGGGCACAGATACGCAGTATTTT,CASSRQGTDTQYF
-,TRBV5-1,TRBJ1-1,TRBD1,TGCGCCAGCAGAGGATTGGCAGGGGGGAACACTGAAGCTTTCTTT,CASRGLAGGNTEAFF
few,TRBV11-2,TRBJ2-5,-,TGTGCCAGCAGCCCCAATTTGGCGGACCAAGAGACCCAGTACTTC,CASSPNLADQETQYF
few,TRBV30,TRBJ1-2,TRBD1,TGTGCCTGGAGTGTACTAGGGGGCAGAAATGGCTACACCTTC,CAWSVLGGRNGYTF
-,TRBV11-1,TRBJ2-1,TRBD2,TGTGCCAGCAGCACCTCTAGCGGGGGCTACTCCTACAATGAGCAGTTCTTC,CASSTSSGGYSYNEQFF
-,TRBV4-1,TRBJ1-1,-,TGCGCCAGCAGCCGTGAGAGGGATATAGTGAACACTGAAGCTTTCTTT,CASSRERDIVNTEAFF
few,TRBV4-1,TRBJ1-2,-,TGCGCCAGCAGCCAAGGGACAGCTTCTAACTATGGCTACACCTTC,CASSQGTASNYGYTF
-,TRBV2,TRBJ2-2,TRBD2,TGTGCCAGCGGGGCGGGGGGTCCGACGGAGCTGTTTTTT,CASGAGGPTELFF
many,TRBV29-1,TRBJ1-2,-,TGCAGTACCATCCGGACAGATGAAGGCTACACCTTC,CSTIRTDEGYTF
few,TRBV4-1,TRBJ2-7,TRBD1,TGCGCCAGCAGCCACGTTTCCGGGACAGGGGGCTACGAGCAGTACTTC,CASSHVSGTGGYEQYF